Presented here are 21 T cell receptor beta chains from one specimen sequenced in a study of shared clonotypes between healthy human individuals (dated by TCRdb to the early 2020s). The library came from the immunoSEQ multiplex PCR assay. Here the immuneACCESS table is served through TCRdb, limited to in-frame sequences with V and J called. Missing clones are a known gap in these copies; in checked studies unresolved V genes cover under half, and the rest lacks a known reason. Within this sample are approximately 340,000 clones, with around 70% of them counted one time only. Of the sample, 8.5% to 12% falls within the top ten clones. Sequencing was performed on memory CD4+ T cells sorted from blood. This specimen's cell subset or site label, per the study, means: CD45RA-negative fraction. These receptors were obtained from a man aged 25-45 years in good health.

This chain joins TRBV6-1 and TRBJ1-4, with 7 bases that match TRBD1. This CDR3 has 16 residues. Trimming cost V 0 bases and J 4 bases; bases outside gene matches: 5. The germline V gene has CDR1 MNHNS and CDR2 SASEGT. The CDR3 DNA reads TGTGCCAGCAGTGAAGCCCGGACAGGCTTTAATGAAAAACTGTTTTTT. It codes for CASSEARTGFNEKLFF.

As concerns this clone: The junction differs from germline at one of its ends, possibly a read error. The chain combines TRBV10-3 with TRBJ2-2; no reliable D call. Germline CDR1 and CDR2: ENHRY and SYGVKD. This CDR3 spans 12 amino acids. Written as DNA, the CDR3 is TGTGCCATCAGTGGGAACCCCGGGGAGCTGTTTTTT. It is translated as CAISGNPGELFF.

The V and J genes are TRBV28 and TRBJ1-3, with D tentatively TRBD1 (5 bases). V was pared by 6 bases and J by 0 bases, with 12 bases between. Germline lookup yields CDR1 MDHEN and CDR2 SYDVKM. This CDR3 comprises 15 residues. CDR3 residues: CASRAQGYSGNTIYF. In nucleotides, the CDR3 is TGTGCCAGCAGGGCTCAGGGCTACTCTGGAAACACCATATATTTT.

The chain couples TRBV7-9 to TRBJ2-7; D may match TRBD1 or TRBD2 (5 bases each). The CDR3 spans 13 residues. Germline V lookup: CDR1 SEHNR, CDR2 FQNEAQ (reference sequence). The germline V and J ends were trimmed by 3 bases and 1 base, with 7 bases remaining between them. The CDR3 is CASSLGVSYEQYF. In DNA, the CDR3 is TGTGCCAGCAGCTTGGGGGTTTCCTACGAGCAGTACTTC.

This clone was counted a single time. The J gene is TRBJ2-1, the V gene TRBV7-8, with D perhaps TRBD2 (6 bases). From germline, CDR1 is SGHVS and CDR2 FQNEAQ. Trimming removed 5 bases from V and 2 bases from J, with 13 bases in between. The length of the CDR3 is 15 residues. The CDR3 DNA is TGTGCCAGCAGCCGCTTTAGCGGAACCTACAATGAGCAGTTCTTC. It translates to CASSRFSGTYNEQFF.

This chain connects TRBV19 to TRBJ1-1; D gene ambiguous. The CDR3 has 17 residues. V was cut by 1 base and J by 5 bases, with 20 bases left in between. CDR1 is LNHDA and CDR2 is SQIVND in the germline V gene (reference sequence). As DNA, the CDR3 is TGTGCCAGTAGTATAGGGTCGGGTCCGGGCATACGGACTGAAGCTTTCTTT. It yields the protein CASSIGSGPGIRTEAFF.

V is TRBV7-2 and J is TRBJ2-2; no definite D call. Per germline, CDR1 SGHTA and CDR2 FQGNSA. The CDR3 totals 16 residues. V lost 2 bases to trimming and J lost 0 bases, with 10 bases between them. CDR3 sequence (DNA): TGTGCCAGCAGCTTAATGTCATTATCGAACACCGGGGAGCTGTTTTTT. Its protein product is CASSLMSLSNTGELFF.

V is TRBV5-1 and J is TRBJ2-7; TRBD2 might be the D (6 bases). The CDR3 covers 16 residues. Trimming cost V 0 bases and J 2 bases, with 15 bases left between them. Per germline, CDR1 SGHRS and CDR2 YFSETQ. The CDR3 region has the DNA TGCGCCAGCAGCTTGGGGCTGCGGGACTCGACCTACGAGCAGTACTTC. Its protein is CASSLGLRDSTYEQYF.

This rearrangement joins TRBV1 to TRBJ1-2. TRBV1 is described as a pseudogene. The CDR3 has 16 amino acids. The CDR3: CTSRQRLVRKTYGYTF. The CDR3 DNA reads TGCACCAGCAGGCAACGACTTGTGCGAAAGACCTATGGCTACACCTTC.

The chain links TRBV7-6 to TRBJ2-2; 16 nucleotides match TRBD2. The CDR3 consists of 20 residues. Germline trimming cut 5 bases from V and 0 bases from J; bases unmatched to any gene: 9. Germline-derived CDR1 and CDR2 are SGHVS and FNYEAQ. The CDR3 spells CASSLLPGLAGGTNTGELFF. In nucleotides, the CDR3 is TGTGCCAGCAGCCTCCTCCCGGGACTAGCGGGAGGGACGAACACCGGGGAGCTGTTTTTT.

This CDR3 is CASSPGAANTGELFF. The CDR3 nucleotides are TGTGCCAGCAGCCCGGGTGCGGCGAACACCGGGGAGCTGTTTTTT. This chain links TRBV5-5 with TRBJ2-2; D unclear. The germline V gene has CDR1 SGHKS and CDR2 YYEKEE (reference sequence). CDR3 size: 15 residues. V shed 4 bases and J shed 0 bases, with 10 bases lying between them.

J is TRBJ1-5 and V is TRBV28; 8 bases align to TRBD1. The ends lost 6 bases at V and 11 bases at J; junction bases unmatched: 15. This CDR3 is built from 15 residues. Germline CDR1 is MDHEN and CDR2 is SYDVKM. CDR3 sequence: CASRASGTGALAQHF. The CDR3 DNA is TGTGCCAGCAGAGCCTCCGGGACAGGAGCCTTGGCCCAGCATTTT.

V and J are TRBV5-6 and TRBJ2-2; 8 bases fit TRBD2. The CDR3 consists of 15 residues. The V gene's germline CDR1 is SGHDT and CDR2 YYEEEE. The V segment lost 3 bases and the J segment 6 bases; nucleotides outside the gene matches: 7. The CDR3 here is CASSYGGLDAGELFF. DNA for the CDR3: TGTGCCAGCAGCTATGGGGGACTAGACGCCGGGGAGCTGTTTTTT.

CDR3: CASSSRLAGEYNEQFF. In DNA, the CDR3 is TGCGCCAGCAGCTCAAGACTAGCGGGAGAGTACAATGAGCAGTTCTTC. The V gene is TRBV4-3, the J gene TRBJ2-1; TRBD2 matches 12 bases. The CDR3 runs 16 residues. The germline V gene has CDR1 LGHNA and CDR2 YSLEER. V lost 5 bases to trimming and J lost 4 bases; unmatched junction nucleotides: 6.

The chain links TRBV2 to TRBJ2-5; tentatively, D is TRBD1 (5 bases). Per germline, CDR1 SNHLY and CDR2 FYNNEI. Trimming cost V 9 bases and J 5 bases, with 13 bases left between them. This CDR3 is 12 amino acids long. The CDR3 here is CASSTEGETQYF. The DNA of the CDR3 is TGTGCCAGTTCGACAGAAGGGGAGACCCAGTACTTC.

The table lists this clone with a few counts. The chain links TRBV5-1 to TRBJ2-7, with TRBD2 identical over 7 bases. CDR3 length equals 17 residues. Trimming cost V 0 bases and J 0 bases; bases outside gene matches: 9. Germline V gives CDR1 SGHRS, CDR2 YFSETQ. The CDR3 DNA sequence: TGCGCCAGCAGCTTGGAGCGGGGTCGGAGCGACTCCTACGAGCAGTACTTC. It is translated as CASSLERGRSDSYEQYF.

There are a few counts of this clone. The chain uses TRBV5-5 and TRBJ1-5; D remains ambiguous. Trimming took 1 base from V and 3 from J, leaving 5 bases between them. Per the germline V gene, CDR1 is SGHKS and CDR2 is YYEKEE (reference sequence). This CDR3 is built from 13 residues. CDR3: CASSLYPNQPQHF. The CDR3 DNA reads TGTGCCAGCAGCTTGTACCCCAATCAGCCCCAGCATTTT. Together with reference TRBV5-5 and TRBJ1-5, the CDR3 gives the full variable domain: DAGVTQSPTHLIKTRGQQVTLRCSPISGHKSVSWYQQVLGQGPQFIFQYYEKEERGRGNFPDRFSARQFPNYSSELNVNALLLGDSALYLCASSLYPNQPQHFGDGTRLSIL.

This chain links TRBV7-2 with TRBJ2-5, with TRBD1 matching 7 bases. Germline CDR1 reads SGHTA; CDR2 reads FQGNSA. This CDR3 region has 14 residues. Unmatched junction bases numbered 3, after V lost 4 bases and J lost 1 base. CDR3 sequence (DNA): TGTGCCAGCAGCTACAACAGGGGCCAAGAGACCCAGTACTTC. It translates to CASSYNRGQETQYF.

The chain combines TRBV5-6 with TRBJ2-5; the D gene could be TRBD1 or TRBD2 (6 bases each). The CDR3 runs to 12 residues. V dropped 2 bases and J dropped 7 bases, with 9 bases sitting between them. In germline, CDR1 is SGHDT, CDR2 YYEEEE. CDR3: CASSLQGGTQYF. CDR3 DNA: TGTGCCAGCAGCTTACAGGGAGGGACCCAGTACTTC.

The chain employs TRBV6-6 and TRBJ2-2; D gene ambiguous. CDR3 length: 13 amino acids. V shed 5 bases and J shed 4 bases, with 8 bases lying between them. Germline V lookup: CDR1 MNHNY, CDR2 SVGAGI (reference sequence). The CDR3 DNA reads TGTGCCAGCAGTGCAGGAACCACCGGGGAGCTGTTTTTT. It is translated as CASSAGTTGELFF.

This clone was counted once. The J gene is TRBJ2-7, the V gene TRBV6-1; D unresolved. From germline, CDR1 is MNHNS and CDR2 SASEGT. Trimming stripped 2 bases from V and 3 bases from J, with 11 bases between. This CDR3 has 14 amino acids. CDR3 amino acids: CASSERPGSYEQYF. The CDR3 DNA sequence: TGTGCCAGCAGTGAAAGGCCCGGTAGCTACGAGCAGTACTTC.